The clone carrying this T cell receptor beta chain was observed many times. This sample is drawn from a study of CD8+CD57+ T cells in acquired aplastic anemia. Genomic DNA templated the TCR beta VDJ and CDR3 profiling. In TCRdb, the reads were re-called with MiXCR into one record per CDR3 protein. The table lists about 120,000 distinct CDR3 sequences, 50% to 60% of them singletons, with 29% in the top ten. Patients sequenced had flow cytometry evidence of CD8+CD57+ cell expansion. The patients all had a severe acquired aplastic anemia diagnosis. CDR3 length: 14 residues. The germline gives CDR1 DFQATT, CDR2 SNEGSKA (reference sequence). V gave up 2 bases and J gave up 2 bases, with 11 bases separating them.

This chain uses TRBV20-1 with TRBJ2-3; D is perhaps TRBD2 (6 bases). Specimen: sorted CD4+, CD8+, or CD8+CD57+ T cells (not recorded which) from PBMCs. This clonotype originated in a human donor with aplastic anemia. The DNA of the CDR3 is TGCAGTGCTAGAACGGGGGACCACACAGATACGCAGTATTTT. This encodes CSARTGDHTDTQYF.